This T cell receptor (beta chain) was captured in a study of OX40 agonist ivuxolimab in advanced cancers. As for the study in general: Males comprised 82.7% of the group, whose mean age was approximately 62 years (range roughly 20 to 85).

TCRdb's table, derived via immunoSEQ multiplex PCR, lists solely in-frame clones and lacks some. The table has about 64,000 clones, 75% to 90% seen once. The CDR3 runs to 11 residues. Trimming removed 3 bases at V and 7 bases at J, with 6 bases between. Germline V CDR1 and CDR2: LNHDA, SQIVND (reference sequence). This clone has a single count. The rearrangement uses TRBV19 and TRBJ1-1, with D uncertain. Source: CD4+ or CD8+ T cells sorted from blood, taken in a trial of the OX40 agonist ivuxolimab. The source of this sequence is an adult with an advanced solid tumor such as melanoma, head and neck, liver or kidney cancer. DNA for the CDR3: TGTGCCAGTAGTATCCCTTTTGAAGCTTTCTTT. This encodes CASSIPFEAFF.